Presented here are 18 T cell receptor beta chains from one specimen sequenced in a study of T cells in Graves' hyperthyroidism and ophthalmopathy. Amplification of TCR beta CDR3 regions was performed using RNA transcripts as template. RT-PCR in the first round (using the HTBI primer set) targeted the TCR CDR3. MiXCR was run by TCRdb on the multiplex PCR reads, yielding one entry per CDR3 protein. The sample holds over 700,000 distinct CDR3 sequences, 30% to 40% seen once. Material: blood. The source of these receptors is a woman between 40 and 55 years old with Graves' hyperthyroidism.

This clonotype was counted at least ten times. The gene calls are TRBV24-1 and TRBJ1-2; D not certain. CDR1 and CDR2 from the germline V gene are KGHDR and SFDVKD. The germline V and J ends were trimmed by 3 bases and 7 bases, with 14 bases remaining between them. CDR3 length equals 14 residues. The DNA for the CDR3 is TGTGCCACCAGTGATCCCGGACGGGATTCTGGCTACACCTTC. Its translation: CATSDPGRDSGYTF.

The V gene is TRBV29-1, the J gene TRBJ1-5; possible D gene TRBD1, 5 bases. Deletions cut 2 bases from V and 7 bases from J, with 12 bases between. This CDR3 is built from 13 residues. CDR1 and CDR2 from the germline V gene are SQVTM and ANQGSEA. The CDR3 loop is CSVERSGDQPQHF. The CDR3 DNA is TGCAGCGTTGAAAGGAGCGGGGACCAGCCCCAGCATTTT.

Only one count was recorded for this clonotype. The chain links TRBV7-9 to TRBJ1-1; D is unclear. Germline V lookup: CDR1 SEHNR, CDR2 FQNEAQ (reference sequence). Trimming removed 5 bases from V and 5 bases from J, with 15 bases in between. The CDR3 runs to 14 residues. CDR3 bases: TGTGCCAGCAGCCCAACCCGATACGGGACTGAAGCTTTCTTT. Translating gives CASSPTRYGTEAFF.

This clonotype was found many times. A read error may account for a junction end that differs from germline. The chain couples TRBV5-1 to TRBJ1-2; no firm D call. The germline gives CDR1 SGHRS, CDR2 YFSETQ. CDR3 length equals 14 residues. The CDR3: CASSQAGGVGGYTF. The CDR3 DNA follows: TGTGCCAGCAGTCAAGCAGGTGGGGTTGGTGGCTACACCTTC.

This clonotype has a handful of counts. The chain employs TRBV7-8 and TRBJ1-6; the match to TRBD1 covers 9 bases. This CDR3 comprises 15 residues. In germline, CDR1 is SGHVS, CDR2 FQNEAQ. Unmatched junction bases numbered 9, after V lost 8 bases and J lost 7 bases. CDR3 sequence (DNA): TGTGCCAGCGGTTTAAACGGACAGGGGAATTCACCCCTCCACTTT. This sequence encodes CASGLNGQGNSPLHF.

This clonotype came up many times. CDR3 DNA: TGCGCCAGCAGCCAGAACAGGGGGGAGACCCAGTACTTC. It specifies CASSQNRGETQYF. The gene calls are TRBV4-3 and TRBJ2-5, with 8 nucleotides matching TRBD1. Germline CDR1 LGHNA, CDR2 YSLEER. The ends lost 3 bases at V and 5 bases at J; junction bases unmatched: 2. The CDR3 has 13 amino acids.

This clonotype was observed many times. The chain has TRBV4-3 and TRBJ1-1; D gene ambiguous. CDR1 and CDR2 from the germline V gene are LGHNA and YSLEER. Trimming took off 3 bases at V and 5 bases at J, with 19 bases between the two ends. The CDR3 is 16 residues long. For the CDR3, the DNA is TGCGCCAGCAGCCAGGAGAGAGACGACGGAAGGACTGAAGCTTTCTTT. Translated, it gives CASSQERDDGRTEAFF.

The table lists this clonotype with a few counts. The chain carries TRBV20-1 and TRBJ2-7, with 10 bases aligning to TRBD1. V shed 3 bases and J 0 bases; nucleotides not matched to a gene: 2. The CDR3 is 14 amino acids. Germline values: CDR1 DFQATT, CDR2 SNEGSKA (reference sequence). This chain's CDR3 is CSASGQGVSYEQYF. The DNA for the CDR3 is TGCAGTGCTAGCGGACAGGGGGTCTCCTACGAGCAGTACTTC.

Turning to this clonotype: A junction boundary mismatches the germline segment, possibly from a read error. The chain uses TRBV7-2 and TRBJ1-2; TRBD1 matches 11 bases. CDR1 is SGHTA, CDR2 FQGNSA, per germline. The CDR3 covers 16 residues. The CDR3 DNA follows: TGCGCCAGCAGCCAAGTCGGGACAGGGGGTAGGGATGGCTACACCTTC. Its translation: CASSQVGTGGRDGYTF.

The sample holds a few counts of this clonotype. The chain uses TRBV12-3 or TRBV12-4 and TRBJ2-7; 9 positions agree with TRBD1. Losses at the gene ends were 1 base for V and 7 bases for J; bases not matched to a gene: 5. The CDR3 length is 14 residues. CDR3 amino acids: CASSLGTGVGEQYF. CDR3 nucleotides: TGTGCCAGCAGTTTAGGGACAGGGGTGGGGGAGCAGTACTTC.

The genes are TRBV29-1 and TRBJ2-7, with D possibly matching TRBD1 (5 bases). The V gene's germline CDR1 is SQVTM and CDR2 ANQGSEA. The CDR3 contains 12 residues. V was clipped by 3 bases and J by 3 bases, with 9 bases between them. This CDR3 is CSVDTGGYEQYF. The CDR3 nucleotides read TGCAGCGTTGATACAGGCGGCTACGAGCAGTACTTC.

The V call is TRBV2, the J call TRBJ2-7, with 14 bases that match TRBD2. The CDR3 consists of 16 residues. Germline V gene sequence: CDR1 SNHLY, CDR2 FYNNEI. The trim removed 7 bases at V and 1 base at J, leaving 6 bases unmatched. The CDR3 spells CASIRGLAGGSYEQYF. The CDR3 region has the DNA TGTGCCAGCATCAGAGGACTAGCGGGAGGATCCTACGAGCAGTACTTC.

V usage is TRBV20-1 and J usage is TRBJ1-3; D gene uncertain. CDR1 is DFQATT and CDR2 is SNEGSKA in the germline V gene (reference sequence). This CDR3 is built from 15 residues. Trimming stripped 0 bases from V and 0 bases from J, with 9 bases between. CDR3 in DNA: TGCAGTGCTAGAGATGAGGCGTTCTCTGGAAACACCATATATTTT. Residues: CSARDEAFSGNTIYF.

The chain is built from TRBV11-2 and TRBJ2-7, with no clear D. Germline V gene lookup returns CDR1 SGHAT and CDR2 FQNNGV. The CDR3 totals 15 residues. V lost 3 bases, J lost 2 bases, and 14 bases lay in between. The CDR3 DNA is TGTGCCAGCAGCTTCGGACCAGACAATACCTACGAGCAGTACTTC. This encodes CASSFGPDNTYEQYF.

This clonotype turned up a few times. This chain joins TRBV4-1 and TRBJ2-7; D remains unclear. Germline V gives CDR1 MGHRA, CDR2 YSYEKL. Trimming stripped 1 base from V and 0 bases from J, with 10 bases between. The CDR3 consists of 15 residues. CDR3 DNA sequence: TGCGCCAGCAGCCAAGTGGGTAAGGACTCCTACGAGCAGTACTTC. Protein: CASSQVGKDSYEQYF.

This clonotype showed up just once. J is TRBJ1-2 and V is TRBV7-2, with a tentative D call TRBD1 (5 bases). V was cut by 6 bases and J by 4 bases, with 9 bases left in between. The V gene's germline CDR1 is SGHTA and CDR2 FQGNSA. The CDR3 spans 12 residues. The CDR3 sequence is CASRQDPYGYTF. For the CDR3, the DNA is TGTGCCAGCAGACAGGATCCCTATGGCTACACCTTC.

V and J are TRBV20-1 and TRBJ1-2; 9 nucleotides align to TRBD1. This CDR3 spans 15 amino acids. The germline V gene encodes CDR1 DFQATT and CDR2 SNEGSKA (reference sequence). J was trimmed by 5 bases and V by 3 bases; bases with no gene match: 10. The CDR3 sequence: CSASKDVDRGYGYTF. CDR3 DNA: TGCAGTGCTAGTAAAGATGTAGACAGGGGGTATGGCTACACCTTC.

This clonotype has only a few counts. The chain combines TRBV19 with TRBJ1-4; 9 bases fit TRBD1. The CDR3 consists of 13 residues. CDR1 is LNHDA and CDR2 is SQIVND in the germline V gene (reference sequence). The trim removed 9 bases at V and 7 bases at J, leaving 6 bases unmatched. This CDR3 reads CASRDREFEKLFF. The CDR3 region has the DNA TGTGCCAGCAGGGACAGGGAGTTTGAAAAACTGTTTTTT. The whole variable domain, remainder taken from reference TRBV19 and TRBJ1-4, is DGGITQSPKYLFRKEGQNVTLSCEQNLNHDAMYWYRQDPGQGLRLIYYSQIVNDFQKGDIAEGYSVSREKKESFPLTVTSAQKNPTAFYLCASRDREFEKLFFGSGTQLSVL.